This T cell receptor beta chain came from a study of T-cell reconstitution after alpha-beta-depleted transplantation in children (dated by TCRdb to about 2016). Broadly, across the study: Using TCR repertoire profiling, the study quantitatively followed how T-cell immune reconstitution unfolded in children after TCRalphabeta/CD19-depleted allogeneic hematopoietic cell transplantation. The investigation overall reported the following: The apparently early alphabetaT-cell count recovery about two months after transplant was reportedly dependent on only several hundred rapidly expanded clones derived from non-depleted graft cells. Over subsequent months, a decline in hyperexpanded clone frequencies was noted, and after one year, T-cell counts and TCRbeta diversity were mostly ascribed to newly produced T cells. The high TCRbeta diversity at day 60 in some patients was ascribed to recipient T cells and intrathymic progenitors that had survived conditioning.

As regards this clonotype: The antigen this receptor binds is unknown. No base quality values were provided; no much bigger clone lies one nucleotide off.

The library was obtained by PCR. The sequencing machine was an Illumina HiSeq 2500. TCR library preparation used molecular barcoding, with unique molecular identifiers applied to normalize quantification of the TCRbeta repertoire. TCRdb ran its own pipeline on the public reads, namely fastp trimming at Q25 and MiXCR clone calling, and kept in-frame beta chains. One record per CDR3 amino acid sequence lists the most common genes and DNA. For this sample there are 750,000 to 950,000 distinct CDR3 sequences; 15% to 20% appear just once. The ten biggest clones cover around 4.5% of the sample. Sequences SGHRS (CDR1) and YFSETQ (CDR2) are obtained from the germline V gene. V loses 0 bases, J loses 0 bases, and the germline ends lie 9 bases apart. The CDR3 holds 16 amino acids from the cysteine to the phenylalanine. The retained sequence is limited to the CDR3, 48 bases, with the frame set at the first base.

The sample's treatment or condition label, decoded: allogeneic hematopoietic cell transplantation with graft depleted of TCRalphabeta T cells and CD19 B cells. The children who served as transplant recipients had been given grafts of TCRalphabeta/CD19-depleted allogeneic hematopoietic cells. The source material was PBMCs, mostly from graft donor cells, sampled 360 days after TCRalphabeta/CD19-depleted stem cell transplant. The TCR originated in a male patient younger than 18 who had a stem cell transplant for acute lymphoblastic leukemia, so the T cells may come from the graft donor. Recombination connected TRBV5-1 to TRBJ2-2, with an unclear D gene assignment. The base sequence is TGCGCCAGCAGCTTGGTGCCGGAGACGAACACCGGGGAGCTGTTTTTT. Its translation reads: CASSLVPETNTGELFF.